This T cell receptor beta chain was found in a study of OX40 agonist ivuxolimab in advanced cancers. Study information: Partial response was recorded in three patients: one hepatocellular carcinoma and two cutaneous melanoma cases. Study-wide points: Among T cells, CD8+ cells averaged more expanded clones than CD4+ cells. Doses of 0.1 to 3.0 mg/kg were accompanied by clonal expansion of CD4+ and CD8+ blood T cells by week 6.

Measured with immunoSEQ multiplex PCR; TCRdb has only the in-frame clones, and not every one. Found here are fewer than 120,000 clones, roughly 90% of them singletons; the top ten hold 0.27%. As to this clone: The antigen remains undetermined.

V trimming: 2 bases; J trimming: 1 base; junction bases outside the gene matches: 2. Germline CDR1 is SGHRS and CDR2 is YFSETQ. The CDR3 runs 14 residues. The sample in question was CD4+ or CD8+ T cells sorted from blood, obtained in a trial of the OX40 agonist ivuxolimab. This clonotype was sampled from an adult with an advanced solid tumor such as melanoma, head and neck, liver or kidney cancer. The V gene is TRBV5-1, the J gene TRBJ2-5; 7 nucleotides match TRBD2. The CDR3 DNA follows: TGCGCCAGCAGCTTCGGGGGGACCCAAGAGACCCAGTACTTC. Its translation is CASSFGGTQETQYF.